This T cell receptor (beta chain) was sequenced in a study of blood T cell repertoires in COVID-19 (dated by TCRdb to the early 2020s). For the study in its entirety: Samples covering the acute and convalescent phases of COVID-19 were provided by collaborators in the United States, Italy and Spain. The samples were drawn from two sources: the first 160 participants of the ongoing ImmuneRACE study, and 1,200 or so subjects contributed by 6 global collaborators. Where HLA class I and class II types were available, the types were taken from metadata supplied by the sample provider, not from assay-based typing. Sample metadata almost always included a de-identified subject ID, COVID-19 status, age in years and sex. The prospective study material was composed of cDNA or gDNA derived from T cells, B-cell-depleted T cells, or PBMCs. The dataset comprised deeply sampled blood TCRbeta repertoires from subjects exposed to, actively infected with, or recovered from COVID-19. The repertoires were released in a freely available public database meant as a resource for research on the immune response to SARS-CoV-2. Study-level results and caveats: The quantity of clinical and demographic metadata differed by source and by participant and was supplied without curation.

Of note for this clone: What antigen it recognizes has not been identified. Base qualities are missing; no much larger clone stands one base away.

Samples from volunteer blood donors who had recovered from COVID-19 were contributed by a second Seattle source. Collaborating institutions collected whole blood in K2EDTA tubes following their own protocols. For TCRbeta analysis, collaborators shipped samples in one of three forms: frozen whole blood, isolated PBMCs, or DNA extracted from either of those sample types. The immunoSEQ Assay, a bias-controlled multiplex PCR, was used to amplify TCRbeta CDR3 regions from genomic DNA. Per the original workflow: Within the assay, amplification of reference gene primers was used to estimate how many nucleated cells each sample contained. Sequence reads were collapsed and filtered to measure the absolute abundance of every unique TCRbeta CDR3 rearrangement. For each sample, productive Simpson clonality was calculated as the square root of Simpson's diversity index over productive rearrangements. TCRdb limited this immuneACCESS table to in-frame rearrangements with V and J called. A share of clones is missing; checked studies link under half to unresolved V genes, and the rest is unexplained. V, J and clone size reflect that table, while D and trimming were determined from the DNA. Within this sample are under 200,000 clones, with approximately 82% of them counted one time only. The ten top clones hold roughly 19% of the sample.

The trim is 0 bases for V and 8 bases for J, with a gap of 14 bases between the germline ends. The germline V gene yields SGHRS for CDR1 and YFSETQ for CDR2. The CDR3 goes from the cysteine to the phenylalanine over 14 residues. Only the CDR3 DNA stays, 42 bases, in frame from base 1. The receptor was derived from a woman between 65 and 79 years old who had recovered from COVID-19. The rearranged segments are TRBV5-1 and TRBJ1-2, and perhaps TRBD1 as D gene, on 6 matching bases. Source material: peripheral blood. The DNA is TGCGCCAGCAGCTTGGGGTCCAGGGGTGAGGGCTACACCTTC. It specifies CASSLGSRGEGYTF.